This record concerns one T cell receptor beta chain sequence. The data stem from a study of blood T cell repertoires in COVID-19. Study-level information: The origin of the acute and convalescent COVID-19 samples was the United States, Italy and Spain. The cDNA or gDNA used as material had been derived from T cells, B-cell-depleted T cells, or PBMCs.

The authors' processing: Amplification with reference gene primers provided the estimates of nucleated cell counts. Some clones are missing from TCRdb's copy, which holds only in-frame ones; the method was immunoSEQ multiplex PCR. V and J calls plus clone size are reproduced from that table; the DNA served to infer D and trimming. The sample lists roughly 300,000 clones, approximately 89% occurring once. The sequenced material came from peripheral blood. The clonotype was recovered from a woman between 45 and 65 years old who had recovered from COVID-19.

As DNA, the CDR3 is TGTGCCAGCAGCTCCTTGGACAGGACAGATACGCAGTATTTT. Protein product: CASSSLDRTDTQYF. The J gene is TRBJ2-3, the V gene TRBV7-8, with TRBD1 identical over 7 bases. This CDR3 has 14 amino acids. CDR1 SGHVS and CDR2 FQNEAQ come from the germline V gene. V trimming: 4 bases; J trimming: 3 bases; junction bases outside the gene matches: 4. Drawing the rest from reference TRBV7-8 and TRBJ2-3, the complete variable domain is GAGVSQSPRYKVAKRGQDVALRCDPISGHVSLFWYQQALGQGPEFLTYFQNEAQLDKSGLPSDRFFAERPEGSVSTLKIQRTQQEDSAVYLCASSSLDRTDTQYFGPGTRLTVL.